A single sample is the source of the 20 T cell receptor beta chains below, sequenced in a study of blood T cell repertoires in COVID-19. The method was immunoSEQ multiplex PCR; TCRdb's version includes in-frame clones alone and lacks a portion of them. The sample lists under 250,000 clones; 92% were seen once. The source material was peripheral blood. These receptors all come from a man in his fifties or sixties with COVID-19, enrolled during active disease.

CDR3 sequence reads: CASSLQGGDTGELFF. The DNA for the CDR3 is TGTGCCAGCAGCTTACAGGGGGGGGACACCGGGGAGCTGTTTTTT. This sequence joins TRBV21-1 and TRBJ2-2; the D call of TRBD1 is as the table states it, not checked on the DNA. TRBV21-1 has pseudogene status. The CDR3 sequence is 15 residues long.

The J gene is TRBJ2-7, the V gene TRBV9, with a possible D match to TRBD1 (6 bases). The germline V gene encodes CDR1 SGDLS and CDR2 YYNGEE. V was shortened by 0 bases and J by 6 bases, with 13 bases between the two germline ends. The CDR3 extends over 14 amino acids. This CDR3 reads CASSVEAGAGEQYF. The CDR3 DNA reads TGTGCCAGCAGCGTAGAAGCAGGGGCGGGCGAGCAGTACTTC.

The chain recombines TRBV27 with TRBJ1-1; no definite D call. Trimming stripped 6 bases from V and 1 base from J, with 9 bases between. CDR1 and CDR2 from the germline V gene are MNHEY and SMNVEV (reference sequence). CDR3 size: 13 residues. In nucleotides, the CDR3 is TGTGCCAGCAGCTCCTCGAGGAACACTGAAGCTTTCTTT. Amino acids: CASSSSRNTEAFF.

The V and J genes are TRBV30 and TRBJ1-2; TRBD1 matches 8 bases. The junction had 8 bases not matched to a gene; V was cut back by 4 bases and J by 4 bases. This CDR3 contains 14 residues. Germline CDR1 GTSNPN, CDR2 SVGIG (reference sequence). Here the CDR3 DNA reads TGTGCCTGGAATCCGACAGGGGCCTTCTATGGCTACACCTTC. It translates to CAWNPTGAFYGYTF.

The chain employs TRBV18 and TRBJ2-7; 9 nucleotides match TRBD1. In germline, CDR1 is KGHSH, CDR2 LQKENI. V shed 5 bases and J 5 bases; nucleotides not matched to a gene: 10. This CDR3 has 15 amino acids. CDR3 loop: CASSTYRGRGDEQYF. As DNA, the CDR3 is TGTGCCAGCTCAACGTACAGGGGGCGCGGGGACGAGCAGTACTTC.

V usage is TRBV2 and J usage is TRBJ2-7; a weak D match, TRBD1 (5 bases). In germline, CDR1 is SNHLY, CDR2 FYNNEI. The CDR3 runs to 13 residues. The V end lost 6 bases, the J end lost 5 bases, and 14 bases lay between the germline ends. CDR3: CASRERGINEQYF. The CDR3, as DNA: TGTGCCAGCAGGGAAAGGGGAATTAACGAGCAGTACTTC.

The J gene is TRBJ2-3, the V gene TRBV18; 8 bases match TRBD1. The CDR3 has 15 residues. Germline V gene lookup returns CDR1 KGHSH and CDR2 LQKENI. Losses at the gene ends were 7 bases for V and 2 bases for J; bases not matched to a gene: 8. The DNA of the CDR3 is TGTGCCAGCTGCGCGGGACAGGCCCCCACAGATACGCAGTATTTT. Translating gives CASCAGQAPTDTQYF.

The rearrangement links TRBV3-1 (or the pseudogene TRBV3-2) to TRBJ2-1; 8 bases line up with TRBD2. Germline values: CDR1 LGHDT, CDR2 YNNKEL (reference sequence). CDR3 length equals 16 residues. With V trimmed by 2 bases and J by 5 bases, 8 bases remained unmatched. CDR3 in DNA: TGTGCCAGCAGCCAATCCCCGGGACTAGTAGACAATGAGCAGTTCTTC. Its translation: CASSQSPGLVDNEQFF.

The chain employs TRBV3-1 (or the pseudogene TRBV3-2) and TRBJ2-7; 11 positions match TRBD1. The CDR3 extends over 13 amino acids. The junction had 2 bases not matched to a gene; V was cut back by 4 bases and J by 6 bases. Germline lookup yields CDR1 LGHDT and CDR2 YNNKEL (reference sequence). Here the CDR3 DNA reads TGTGCCAGCAGCCCCGGGACAGGGGGCGAGCAGTACTTC. It yields the protein CASSPGTGGEQYF.

The V and J genes are TRBV5-4 and TRBJ1-1; D might be TRBD1 (6 bases). Germline V gene data show CDR1 as SGHNT and CDR2 as YYREEE (reference sequence). The CDR3 extends over 14 amino acids. Deletions cut 5 bases from V and 4 bases from J, with 15 bases between. Here the CDR3 DNA reads TGTGCCAGCAGGCAGACAGGTGCACTCACTGAAGCTTTCTTT. This sequence encodes CASRQTGALTEAFF.

The chain employs TRBV4-3 and TRBJ2-1; D is perhaps TRBD2 (6 bases). Germline CDR1 reads LGHNA; CDR2 reads YSLEER. Trimming took 2 bases from V and 7 from J, leaving 15 bases between them. The CDR3 covers 15 residues. The CDR3 reads CASSQMKTSGNEQFF. In nucleotides, the CDR3 is TGCGCCAGCAGCCAAATGAAGACTAGTGGTAATGAGCAGTTCTTC.

The rearrangement uses TRBV20-1 and TRBJ2-5; possibly TRBD2 for D (5 bases). Trimming shortened V by 3 bases and J by 11 bases, and 22 bases separated the two germline ends. CDR3 length equals 14 residues. The germline V gene has CDR1 DFQATT and CDR2 SNEGSKA (reference sequence). The CDR3 DNA is TGCAGTGCTAGTCTCTCCGGGTCTAGCCAGTCGCAGTACTTC. Its protein is CSASLSGSSQSQYF.

The rearrangement uses TRBV18 and TRBJ2-2; the match to TRBD2 covers 9 bases. The J segment lost 4 bases and the V segment lost 6 bases, leaving 9 bases of the junction unmatched. CDR3 length: 16 amino acids. Germline CDR1 and CDR2: KGHSH and LQKENI. CDR3 region: CASSLGLALFTGELFF. In DNA form, the CDR3 reads TGTGCCAGCTCGCTGGGACTAGCACTCTTCACCGGGGAGCTGTTTTTT.

This clone appeared once. The chain joins TRBV5-1 to TRBJ1-4; 7 positions match TRBD1. The germline gives CDR1 SGHRS, CDR2 YFSETQ. V was clipped by 4 bases and J by 6 bases; unmatched bases: 9. The CDR3 is 15 residues long. Here the CDR3 DNA reads TGCGCCAGCAGCGGCGACGGGACAGCTCATGAAAAACTGTTTTTT. Translating it yields CASSGDGTAHEKLFF.

The V gene is TRBV4-2, the J gene TRBJ2-3; 7 nucleotides line up with TRBD2. Trimming removed 1 base from V and 6 bases from J; junction bases left unmatched: 19. Germline V gene sequence: CDR1 LGHNA, CDR2 YNFKEQ. This CDR3 is built from 19 residues. The CDR3 coding sequence is TGTGCCAGCAGCCAAGGAGTGGCACTAGCGAATCGCGTAGGGGATACGCAGTATTTT. Amino acid sequence: CASSQGVALANRVGDTQYF.

This sequence joins TRBV7-3 and TRBJ2-1, with 10 bases matching TRBD2. Trimming removed 5 bases from V and 4 bases from J; junction bases left unmatched: 14. Germline V gene data show CDR1 as SGHTA and CDR2 as FQGTGA. This CDR3 has 18 amino acids. CDR3 loop: CASSPPRDSGGLYNEQFF. The DNA of the CDR3 is TGTGCCAGCAGCCCACCCCGGGATAGCGGGGGGTTGTACAATGAGCAGTTCTTC.

The rearrangement joins TRBV24-1 to TRBJ2-3; no clear D gene. The CDR3 has 11 amino acids. V was shortened by 5 bases and J by 6 bases, with 5 bases between the two germline ends. The germline CDR1 and CDR2 sequences are KGHDR and SFDVKD. CDR3 DNA sequence: TGTGCCACCAGTGTGGGCGATACGCAGTATTTT. Amino acid sequence: CATSVGDTQYF.

The genes are TRBV3-1 (or the pseudogene TRBV3-2) and TRBJ2-2, with a possible D match to TRBD1 (6 bases). Trimming removed 7 bases at V and 0 bases at J, with 9 bases between. The germline CDR1 and CDR2 sequences are LGHDT and YNNKEL (reference sequence). This CDR3 contains 14 residues. The CDR3 here is CASIRTANTGELFF. Written as DNA, the CDR3 is TGTGCCAGCATTAGGACAGCGAACACCGGGGAGCTGTTTTTT.

This chain connects TRBV28 to TRBJ1-3, with 9 bases lining up with TRBD1. This CDR3 is built from 14 residues. The germline V gene encodes CDR1 MDHEN and CDR2 SYDVKM. V was clipped by 7 bases and J by 3 bases; unmatched bases: 4. Here the CDR3 reads CASIGTGNGNTIYF. Written as DNA, the CDR3 is TGTGCCAGCATTGGGACAGGGAATGGAAACACCATATATTTT.

This clone was found once. The V and J genes are TRBV5-1 and TRBJ2-1, with 14 bases identical to TRBD2. This CDR3 spans 17 amino acids. V shed 0 bases and J 9 bases; nucleotides not matched to a gene: 8. Germline CDR1 SGHRS, CDR2 YFSETQ. The CDR3 sequence: CASSLAGGTSGSVEQFF. DNA for the CDR3: TGCGCCAGCAGCTTGGCCGGGGGGACTAGCGGGAGCGTTGAGCAGTTCTTC.